The clone carrying this T cell receptor beta chain has ten or more counts. Antigen specificity is unknown. Clinical symptoms, serum thyroxine, TRAb, thyroid ultrasound and orbital computed tomography determined diagnosis. An approximately 9.4 ml volume of fresh peripheral blood provided the PBMCs. Amplification of TCR beta CDR3 regions used RNA transcripts. The first round was an RT-PCR with HTBI primers, and the second round was a multiplex PCR. In TCRdb, the multiplex PCR reads were re-called with MiXCR into one record per CDR3 protein. The data show fewer than 600,000 distinct CDR3 sequences, around 15% seen once. The CDR3 contains 17 residues. Germline V gene lookup returns CDR1 SNHLY and CDR2 FYNNEI. Between the trimmed V and J ends, which lost 0 bases and 2 bases, there was a span of 16 bases. The entry originates in a study of Graves' ophthalmopathy and Graves' hyperthyroidism. Regarding the study as a whole: Ophthalmopathy progression cases were predicted by the model with 70.59% sensitivity and 72.22% specificity. Detected in blood as well were most expanded thyroid clonotypes with frequency above 0.001.

The TCR comes from a young woman with Graves' ophthalmopathy. The sequencing sample was made of blood. This rearrangement joins TRBV2 to TRBJ1-1, with D maybe TRBD1 (5 bases). The CDR3 reads CASSEASFGGGNTEAFF. The CDR3 DNA reads as TGTGCCAGCAGTGAAGCCTCCTTTGGCGGGGGAAACACTGAAGCTTTCTTT.